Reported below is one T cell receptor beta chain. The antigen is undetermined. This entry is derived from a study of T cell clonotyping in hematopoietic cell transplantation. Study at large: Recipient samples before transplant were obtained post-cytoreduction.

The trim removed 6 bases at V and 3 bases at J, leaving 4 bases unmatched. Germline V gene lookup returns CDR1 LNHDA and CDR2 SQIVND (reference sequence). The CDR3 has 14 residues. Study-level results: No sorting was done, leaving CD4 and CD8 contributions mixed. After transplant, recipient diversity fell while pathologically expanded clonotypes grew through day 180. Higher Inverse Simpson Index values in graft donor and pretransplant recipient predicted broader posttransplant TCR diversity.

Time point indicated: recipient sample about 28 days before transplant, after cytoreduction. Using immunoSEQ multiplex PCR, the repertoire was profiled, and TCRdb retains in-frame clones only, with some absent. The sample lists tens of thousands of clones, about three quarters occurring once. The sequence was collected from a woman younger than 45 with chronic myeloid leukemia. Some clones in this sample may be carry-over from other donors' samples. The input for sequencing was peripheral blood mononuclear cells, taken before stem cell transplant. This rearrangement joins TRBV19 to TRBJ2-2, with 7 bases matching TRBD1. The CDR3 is CASSSTGYTGELFF. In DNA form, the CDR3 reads TGTGCCAGTAGCTCGACAGGGTACACCGGGGAGCTGTTTTTT.